This TCR beta chain was sequenced during a study of CD8+CD57+ T cells in acquired aplastic anemia. Study-wide background: CD4+ and CD8+ cells, once sorted, gave DNA averaging roughly 3.2 ug. The study's findings and limits: A significant difference in CD8+ Simpson's diversity between patients and controls was not found.

CDR3 length: 14 amino acids. Between the trimmed V and J ends, which lost 5 bases and 8 bases, there was a span of 15 bases. Looked up from germline, CDR1 is MDHEN and CDR2 is SYDVKM. This clonotype was seen a few times. Its antigen is not identified. Patients chosen for sequencing had shown CD8+CD57+ cell expansion by flow cytometry. Every patient had severe acquired aplastic anemia. None of the patients had been given any therapy when their blood was sampled. TCR beta VDJ and CDR3 profiling used genomic DNA as template. TCRdb ran MiXCR on the reads and lists one entry per CDR3 protein. The sample lists about 190,000 distinct CDR3 sequences, approximately 50% occurring once.

The source of this sequence is a human donor with aplastic anemia. The chain links TRBV28 to TRBJ1-4; D gene ambiguous. The sequenced sample consisted of sorted CD4+, CD8+, or CD8+CD57+ T cells (not recorded which) from PBMCs. The CDR3 coding sequence is TGTGCCAGCAGTGACGGTGGCAGAGGGGAAAAACTGTTTTTT. It translates to CASSDGGRGEKLFF.